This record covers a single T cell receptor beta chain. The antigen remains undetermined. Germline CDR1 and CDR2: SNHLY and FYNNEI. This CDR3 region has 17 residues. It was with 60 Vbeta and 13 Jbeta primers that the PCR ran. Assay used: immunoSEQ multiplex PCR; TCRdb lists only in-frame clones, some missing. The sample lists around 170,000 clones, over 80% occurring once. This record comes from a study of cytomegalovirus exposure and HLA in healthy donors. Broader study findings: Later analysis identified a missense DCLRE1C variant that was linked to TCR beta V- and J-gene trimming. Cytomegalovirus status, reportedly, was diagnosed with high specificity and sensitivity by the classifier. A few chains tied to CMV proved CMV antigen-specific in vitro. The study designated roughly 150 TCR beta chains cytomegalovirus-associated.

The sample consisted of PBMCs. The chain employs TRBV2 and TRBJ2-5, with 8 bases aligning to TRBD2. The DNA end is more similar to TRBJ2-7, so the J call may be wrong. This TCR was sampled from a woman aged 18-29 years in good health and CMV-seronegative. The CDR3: CASSEAPAGATSYEQYF. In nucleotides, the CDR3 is TGTGCCAGCAGTGAAGCCCCAGCGGGGGCTACCTCCTACGAGCAGTACTTC.